In this sample, the clone carrying this T cell receptor beta chain turned up a few times. The antigen is undetermined. This sample also contains other DNA sequences that code for the same CDR3. Reverse transcription of all isolated RNA meant that expressed TCRB transcripts were sequenced. Here immunoSEQ multiplex PCR was the method, and the copy in TCRdb shows in-frame clones only, minus some. The sample includes 95,000 to 110,000 clones, roughly 28% seen only once; the top ten take under 0.55%. This record comes from a study of beta chain features in type 1 diabetes. Study-wide background: Investigators examined approximately 100,000,000 sorted cells across all samples. Study observations and caveats: TCRB CDR3s from Type 1 diabetes patients were moderately but significantly shorter in all four CD4+ subsets. In comparison with healthy donors, patients had naive, central memory and Treg TCRB repertoires that appeared more similar. A pattern of fewer insertions and more deletions at VDJ junctions was seen in type 1 diabetes patients.

V lost 6 bases, J lost 5 bases, and 2 bases stayed unmatched. The CDR3 is 13 amino acids. Germline values: CDR1 SQVTM, CDR2 ANQGSEA. The sequencing input was central memory CD4+ T cells from blood. The clonotype originates from a woman younger than 30 with type 1 diabetes. V is TRBV29-1 and J is TRBJ2-3, with TRBD2 identical over 13 bases. The DNA of the CDR3 is TGCAGCGTGAGACTAGCGGGAGGAGATACGCAGTATTTT. Protein sequence: CSVRLAGGDTQYF.